This is a list of T cell receptor beta chains from one sample in a study of T-cell reconstitution after alpha-beta-depleted transplantation in children. TCRdb ran MiXCR on the PCR reads and lists one entry per CDR3 protein. The sample includes 900,000 or so distinct CDR3 sequences, about 16% of them seen just once. The sample here was PBMCs, mostly from graft donor cells, taken 360 days after TCRalphabeta/CD19-depleted stem cell transplant. The receptors derive from a male patient younger than 18 who had a stem cell transplant for acute lymphoblastic leukemia, so the T cells may come from the graft donor. The CDR3 runs from the conserved cysteine through the conserved F or W. The D gene is left open where the match is weak. Clone size appears in some rows only: once, few, many, or a class for an expanded clone.

V gene	clone size	CDR3 length	D gene	J gene	CDR3 DNA	CDR3 protein
TRBV5-1	NA	14	NA	TRBJ1-2	TGCGCCAGCAGCTTGGACGCAGGGGTGTATGGCTACACCTTC	CASSLDAGVYGYTF
TRBV5-1	NA	17	TRBD2	TRBJ2-7	TGCGCCAGCAGCCGTGGACTAGCGGGAGTGAGGGACTACGAGCAGTACTTC	CASSRGLAGVRDYEQYF
TRBV12-3/TRBV12-4	NA	16	TRBD2	TRBJ2-1	TGTGCCAGCAGTCGACTCAGCGGGAGCCCCCACAATGAGCAGTTCTTC	CASSRLSGSPHNEQFF
TRBV20-1	few	12	NA	TRBJ2-7	TGCAGTGCTAACCCAAGGGAGTACGAGCAGTACTTC	CSANPREYEQYF
TRBV11-2	NA	14	NA	TRBJ1-2	TGTGCCAGCAGCTTTGTGGACAGTTTTTATGGCTACACCTTC	CASSFVDSFYGYTF
TRBV4-1	few	14	NA	TRBJ1-1	TGCGCCAGCAGCCAGCCCAGGGTAAGCACTGAAGCTTTCTTT	CASSQPRVSTEAFF
TRBV5-1	many	13	NA	TRBJ1-6	TGCGCCAGCAGCTTAACGTGGATTTCACCCCTCCACTTT	CASSLTWISPLHF
TRBV29-1	few	12	NA	TRBJ2-5	TGCAGCGCCAGGGACCCCACAGGCCCAGAGGGATTC	CSARDPTGPEGF
TRBV28	few	13	NA	TRBJ1-4	TGTGCCAGCAGTTTTCGGACGGATGAAAAACTGTTTTTT	CASSFRTDEKLFF
TRBV4-1	NA	14	NA	TRBJ2-7	TGCGCCAGCAGCCAAGCTTCTAGGGATTACGAGCAGTACTTC	CASSQASRDYEQYF
TRBV20-1	many	18	TRBD2	TRBJ2-1	TGCAGTGCCCCCGGGACTAGCGGGAGTCCTCCCGTCTACAATGAGCAGTTCTTC	CSAPGTSGSPPVYNEQFF
TRBV7-3	NA	16	NA	TRBJ2-2	TGTGCCAGCAGATTAGGCGGACTACTCGACGAGGGGGAGCTGTTTTTT	CASRLGGLLDEGELFF
TRBV7-9	NA	15	TRBD1	TRBJ1-1	TGTGCCAGCAGCTTAGCGCGACAGGGAGGCACTGAAGCTTTCTTT	CASSLARQGGTEAFF
TRBV19	NA	15	TRBD1	TRBJ2-3	TGTGCCAGTAGTGTACAGGGGATCGAGACAGATACGCAGTATTTT	CASSVQGIETDTQYF
TRBV9	many	18	TRBD1	TRBJ2-2	TGTGCCAGCAGCGTATCCTCTTGGGACAGGGTGGTGACCGGGGAGCTGTTTTTT	CASSVSSWDRVVTGELFF
TRBV4-1	NA	16	TRBD2	TRBJ2-7	TGCGCCAGCAGCCGAGTAGAGTTAGCGGGTCTATACGAGCAGTACTTC	CASSRVELAGLYEQYF
TRBV18	many	13	NA	TRBJ2-7	TGTGCCAGCTCACCACCAGGGTTCCACGAGCAGTACTTC	CASSPPGFHEQYF
TRBV20-1	NA	15	NA	TRBJ1-5	TGCAGTGCTAGGCCGGGACGGATGAGCAATCAGCCCCAGCATTTT	CSARPGRMSNQPQHF
TRBV5-1	few	15	TRBD1	TRBJ2-1	TGCGCCAGCAGCTTGGAGGGACAGGGACCCGGTGAGCAGTTCTTC	CASSLEGQGPGEQFF
TRBV12-3/TRBV12-4	NA	13	NA	TRBJ1-5	TGTGCCAGCAGTCCCTATATCAATCAGCCCCAGCATTTT	CASSPYINQPQHF
TRBV4-1	NA	15	NA	TRBJ2-2	TGCGCCAGCAGCCAAGACCCACAGGGAGCCGGGGAGCTGTTTTTT	CASSQDPQGAGELFF
TRBV18	NA	17	TRBD2	TRBJ2-3	TGTGCCAGCTCCCCCCTAGCGGGAATTCCTCTCACAGATACGCAGTATTTT	CASSPLAGIPLTDTQYF
TRBV11-2	NA	21	NA	TRBJ2-3	TGTGCCAGCAGCTTAGTCCTTTCGTCGGCTAGCTGGGGAGCAGTGACAGATACGCAGTATTTT	CASSLVLSSASWGAVTDTQYF
TRBV20-1	NA	14	NA	TRBJ1-1	TGCAGTGCTAGAGATCGGCCCTGGAACACTGAAGCTTTCTTT	CSARDRPWNTEAFF
TRBV7-7	NA	16	NA	TRBJ2-5	TGTGCCAGCAGCTTAGTCCCAGGGTTTGGCCAAGAGACCCAGTACTTC	CASSLVPGFGQETQYF
TRBV7-9	NA	16	TRBD1	TRBJ1-3	TGTGCCAGCCGCGGACAGGCAGGAGGATCTGGAAACACCATATATTTT	CASRGQAGGSGNTIYF
TRBV20-1	NA	15	NA	TRBJ2-4	TGCAGTGCTACCGAGGATGGTCGGGCCAAAAACATTCAGTACTTC	CSATEDGRAKNIQYF
TRBV5-1	NA	17	TRBD2	TRBJ2-7	TGCGCCAGCAGCCCTGGACTAGCGGGAGGGCCCACCTACGAGCAGTACTTC	CASSPGLAGGPTYEQYF
TRBV4-2	NA	16	NA	TRBJ2-1	TGTGCCAGCAGAACCGCCAACAGCCCAGCGCACAATGAGCAGTTCTTC	CASRTANSPAHNEQFF
TRBV11-3	few	13	NA	TRBJ1-1	TGTGCCAGCAGCCCTCGGGGGGCTACGGAAGCTTTCTTT	CASSPRGATEAFF
TRBV12-3/TRBV12-4	few	14	TRBD2	TRBJ2-7	TGTGCCAGCATTCTCGGGACTAGCGGCTACGAGCAGTACTTC	CASILGTSGYEQYF
TRBV12-3/TRBV12-4	few	13	TRBD1	TRBJ1-6	TGTGCCAGCCGGCGACAGGGTAAATCACCCCTCCACTTT	CASRRQGKSPLHF
TRBV7-9	few	15	NA	TRBJ2-1	TGTGCCAGCAGCTTCGGGAGTGTCTCCTACAATGAGCAGTTCTTC	CASSFGSVSYNEQFF
TRBV5-1	few	14	NA	TRBJ1-6	TGCGCCAGCAGCTTGTGGCAGTATAATTCACCCCTCCACTTT	CASSLWQYNSPLHF
TRBV7-8	few	17	NA	TRBJ1-3	TGTGCCAGCAGCTTAGCCGCGGGCACACGGACTGGAAACACCATATATTTT	CASSLAAGTRTGNTIYF
TRBV7-8	NA	15	TRBD1	TRBJ2-3	TGTGCCAGCAGCTCCTTCGACAGGGACACAGATACGCAGTATTTT	CASSSFDRDTDTQYF
TRBV19	many	15	NA	TRBJ2-1	TGTGCCAGTAGTATGTTGGGATACCGCGACAATGAGCAGTTCTTC	CASSMLGYRDNEQFF
TRBV20-1	NA	16	NA	TRBJ1-1	TGCAGTGCCAACCTTCTTGTGGGAGCGGTGAACACTGAAGCTTTCTTT	CSANLLVGAVNTEAFF
TRBV20-1	few	13	TRBD1	TRBJ2-7	TGCAGTGCTACCCGGGACAGGGCCTACGAGCAGTACTTC	CSATRDRAYEQYF
TRBV29-1	NA	13	TRBD1	TRBJ2-7	TGCAGCGTCCACCAGGGGGCAAGTTACGAGCAGTACTTC	CSVHQGASYEQYF
TRBV5-1	many	14	TRBD1	TRBJ2-5	TGCGCCAGCAGCCGGGGACAGGGGGGCGAGACCCAGTACTTC	CASSRGQGGETQYF
TRBV4-1	NA	15	NA	TRBJ2-2	TGCGCCAGCAGCCAAGTCCCCGCGAGGCCCGGGGAGCTGTTTTTT	CASSQVPARPGELFF
TRBV29-1	few	12	TRBD2	TRBJ2-3	TGCAGCGTTACACTAGCGGGAGATACGCAGTATTTT	CSVTLAGDTQYF
TRBV4-2	NA	14	NA	TRBJ2-1	TGTGCCAGCAGCCAAGATAGATCCGGGATGGCACGGTTCTTC	CASSQDRSGMARFF
TRBV29-1	many	11	NA	TRBJ2-5	TGCAGCGTTGCCACAGTAGGGGGCCAGTACTTC	CSVATVGGQYF
TRBV5-1	NA	15	NA	TRBJ2-3	TGCGCCAGCAGCTTCGGGGACCTTAGCACAGATACGCAGTATTTT	CASSFGDLSTDTQYF
TRBV4-2	few	18	TRBD1	TRBJ2-6	TGTGCCAGCAGCCAAGGCAGGGGACAGGGACCCGGGGCCAACGTCCTGACTTTC	CASSQGRGQGPGANVLTF
TRBV4-1	NA	15	NA	TRBJ1-1	TGCGCCAGCAGCCAAGCGGGGGGCTCGAACACTGAAGCTTTCTTT	CASSQAGGSNTEAFF
TRBV12-3/TRBV12-4	NA	16	NA	TRBJ1-1	TGTGCCAGCACCCCGAAGATGTGGGGCGAGAACACTGAAGCTTTCTTT	CASTPKMWGENTEAFF
TRBV27	few	15	TRBD1	TRBJ2-7	TGTGCCGCTAAGCGGACAGGGGCCAACCGCTACGAGCAGTACTTC	CAAKRTGANRYEQYF
TRBV12-3/TRBV12-4	few	16	TRBD2	TRBJ2-1	TGTGCCAGCACGCCACTAGCGGGGACCTTCTACAATGAGCAGTTCTTC	CASTPLAGTFYNEQFF
TRBV7-9	few	16	NA	TRBJ2-1	TGTGCCAGCAGCTACTTAGGAGTCCGGTTTATTGATGAGCAGTTCTTC	CASSYLGVRFIDEQFF
TRBV6-2/TRBV6-3	NA	13	NA	TRBJ1-6	TGTGCCAGCAGTTTGAAGTATAATTCACCCCTCCACTTT	CASSLKYNSPLHF
TRBV7-2	NA	16	NA	TRBJ2-7	TGTGCCAGCAGCTTATCCCGGCGTATAGACTCCTACGAGCAGTACTTC	CASSLSRRIDSYEQYF
TRBV12-3/TRBV12-4	few	11	NA	TRBJ1-4	TGTGCCAGCAGCGCAAGAGGAAAACTGTTTTTT	CASSARGKLFF
TRBV5-1	NA	15	NA	TRBJ2-7	TGCGCCAGCAGCCGTGGCGGCCAGGGGTTCGGCGAGCAGTACTTC	CASSRGGQGFGEQYF